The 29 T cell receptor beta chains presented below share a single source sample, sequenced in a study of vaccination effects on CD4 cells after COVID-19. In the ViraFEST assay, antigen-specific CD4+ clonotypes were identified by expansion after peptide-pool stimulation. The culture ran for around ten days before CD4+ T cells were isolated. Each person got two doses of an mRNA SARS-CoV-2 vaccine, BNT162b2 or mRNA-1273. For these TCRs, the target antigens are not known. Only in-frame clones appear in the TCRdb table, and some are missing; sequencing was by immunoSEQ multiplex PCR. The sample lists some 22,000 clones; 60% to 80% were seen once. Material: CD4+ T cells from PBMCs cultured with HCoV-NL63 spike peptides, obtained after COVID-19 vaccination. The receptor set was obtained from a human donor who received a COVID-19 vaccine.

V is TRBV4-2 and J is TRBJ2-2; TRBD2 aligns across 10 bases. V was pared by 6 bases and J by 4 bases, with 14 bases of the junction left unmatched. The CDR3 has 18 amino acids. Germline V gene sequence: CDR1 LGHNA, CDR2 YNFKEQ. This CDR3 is CASSRLAGATVGTGELFF. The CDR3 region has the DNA TGTGCCAGCAGTAGGCTAGCGGGAGCAACGGTCGGCACCGGGGAGCTGTTTTTT.

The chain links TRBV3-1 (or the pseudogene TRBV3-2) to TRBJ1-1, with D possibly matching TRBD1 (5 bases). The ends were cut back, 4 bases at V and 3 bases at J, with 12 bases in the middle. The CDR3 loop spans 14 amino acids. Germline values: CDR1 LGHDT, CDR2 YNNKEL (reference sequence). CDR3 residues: CASSPAGGYTEAFF. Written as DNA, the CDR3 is TGTGCCAGCAGCCCCGCTGGGGGGTACACTGAAGCTTTCTTT.

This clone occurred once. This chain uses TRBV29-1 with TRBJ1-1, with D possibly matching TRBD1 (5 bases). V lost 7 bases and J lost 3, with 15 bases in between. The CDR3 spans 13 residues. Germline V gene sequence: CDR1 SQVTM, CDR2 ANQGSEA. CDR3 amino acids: CSGGEQWDTEAFF. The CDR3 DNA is TGCAGCGGGGGGGAGCAGTGGGACACTGAAGCTTTCTTT. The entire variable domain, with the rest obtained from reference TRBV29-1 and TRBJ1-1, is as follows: SAVISQKPSRDICQRGTSLTIQCQVDSQVTMMFWYRQQPGQSLTLIATANQGSEATYESGFVIDKFPISRPNLTFSTLTVSNMSPEDSSIYLCSGGEQWDTEAFFGQGTRLTVV.

The DNA of the CDR3 is TGTGCCAGTAGTATACCAGGCGGGAACTATGGCTACACCTTC. Translating it yields CASSIPGGNYGYTF. This chain uses TRBV19 with TRBJ1-2; D gene uncertain. The CDR3 extends over 14 amino acids. The V and J ends lost 2 bases and 2 bases respectively, with 9 bases between them. Germline CDR1 reads LNHDA; CDR2 reads SQIVND (reference sequence).

The DNA of the CDR3 is TGTGCCAGCTCACCTCGTCAATTGAACACTGAAGCTTTCTTT. Protein product: CASSPRQLNTEAFF. This chain joins TRBV18 and TRBJ1-1; no reliable D call. The CDR3 has 14 residues. Trimming removed 3 bases from V and 0 bases from J, with 8 bases in between. CDR1 and CDR2 from the germline V gene are KGHSH and LQKENI.

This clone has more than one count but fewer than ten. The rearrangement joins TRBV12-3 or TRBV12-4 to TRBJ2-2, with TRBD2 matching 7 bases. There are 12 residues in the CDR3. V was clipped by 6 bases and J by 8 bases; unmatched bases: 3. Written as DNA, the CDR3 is TGTGCCAGCAGACTAGCGTCGGGGGAGCTGTTTTTT. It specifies CASRLASGELFF.

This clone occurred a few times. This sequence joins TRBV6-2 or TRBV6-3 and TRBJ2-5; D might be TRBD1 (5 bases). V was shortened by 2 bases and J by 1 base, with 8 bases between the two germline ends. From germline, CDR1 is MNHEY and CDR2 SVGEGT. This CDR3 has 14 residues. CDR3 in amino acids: CASSYPDIQETQYF. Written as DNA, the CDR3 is TGTGCCAGCAGTTACCCGGACATCCAAGAGACCCAGTACTTC.

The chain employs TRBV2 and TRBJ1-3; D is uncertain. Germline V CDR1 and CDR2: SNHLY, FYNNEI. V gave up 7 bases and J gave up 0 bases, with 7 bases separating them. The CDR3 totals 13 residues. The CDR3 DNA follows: TGTGCCAGCATTATCATCTCTGGAAACACCATATATTTT. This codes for CASIIISGNTIYF.

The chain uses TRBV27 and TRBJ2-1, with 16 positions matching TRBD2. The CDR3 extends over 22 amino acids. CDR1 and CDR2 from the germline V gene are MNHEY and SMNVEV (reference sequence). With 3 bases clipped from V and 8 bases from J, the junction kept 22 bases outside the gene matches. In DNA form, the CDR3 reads TGTGCCAGCAGTTTTCACGGGCTGGGGCCGGGGACTAGCGGGAGGGGGACCCATGAGCAGTTCTTC. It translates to CASSFHGLGPGTSGRGTHEQFF.

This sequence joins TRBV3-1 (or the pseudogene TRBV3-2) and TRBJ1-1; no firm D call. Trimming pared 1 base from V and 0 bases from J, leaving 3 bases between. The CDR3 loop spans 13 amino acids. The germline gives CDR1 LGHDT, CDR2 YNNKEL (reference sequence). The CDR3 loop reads CASSQGVNTEAFF. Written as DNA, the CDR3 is TGTGCCAGCAGCCAAGGAGTGAACACTGAAGCTTTCTTT.

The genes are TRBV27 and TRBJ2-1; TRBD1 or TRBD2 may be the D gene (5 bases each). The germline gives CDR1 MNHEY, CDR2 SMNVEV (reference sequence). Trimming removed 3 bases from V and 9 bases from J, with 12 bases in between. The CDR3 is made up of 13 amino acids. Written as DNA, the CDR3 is TGTGCCAGCAGTTTTCGAGGGGACGGTGAGCAGTTCTTC. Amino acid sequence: CASSFRGDGEQFF.

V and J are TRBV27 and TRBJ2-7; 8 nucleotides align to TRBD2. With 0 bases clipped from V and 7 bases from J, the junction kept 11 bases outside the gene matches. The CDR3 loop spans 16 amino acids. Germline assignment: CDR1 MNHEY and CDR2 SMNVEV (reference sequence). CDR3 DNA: TGTGCCAGCAGTTTATCGTGGCGGGGGGCCCCGGGGGAGCAGTACTTC. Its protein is CASSLSWRGAPGEQYF.

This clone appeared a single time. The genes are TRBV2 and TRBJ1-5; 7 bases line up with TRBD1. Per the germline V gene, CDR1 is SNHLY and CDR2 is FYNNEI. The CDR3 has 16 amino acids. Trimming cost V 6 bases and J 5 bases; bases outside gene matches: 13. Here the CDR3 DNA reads TGTGCCAGCAGGGTTGACAGGGTCATTATCGATCAGCCCCAGCATTTT. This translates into CASRVDRVIIDQPQHF.

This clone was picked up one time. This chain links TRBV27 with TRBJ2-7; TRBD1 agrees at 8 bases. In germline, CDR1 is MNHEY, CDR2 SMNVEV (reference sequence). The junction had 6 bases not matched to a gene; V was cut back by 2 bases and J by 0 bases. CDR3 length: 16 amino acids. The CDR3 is CASSLLVQGASYEQYF. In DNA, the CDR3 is TGTGCCAGCAGTTTACTGGTCCAGGGGGCCTCCTACGAGCAGTACTTC.

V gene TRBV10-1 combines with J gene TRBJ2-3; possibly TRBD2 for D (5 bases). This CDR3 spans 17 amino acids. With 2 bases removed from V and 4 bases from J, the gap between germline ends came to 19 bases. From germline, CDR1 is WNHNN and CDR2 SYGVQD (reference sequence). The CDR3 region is CASSEPYPRGPADTQYF. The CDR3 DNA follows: TGCGCCAGCAGTGAGCCCTATCCACGAGGGCCAGCAGATACGCAGTATTTT.

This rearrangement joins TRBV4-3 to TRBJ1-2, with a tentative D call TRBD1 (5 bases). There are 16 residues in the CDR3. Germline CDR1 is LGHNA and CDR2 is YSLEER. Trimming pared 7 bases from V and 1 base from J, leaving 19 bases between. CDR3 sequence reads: CASKTWDRNVNYGYTF. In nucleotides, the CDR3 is TGCGCCAGCAAAACATGGGACCGCAACGTTAACTATGGCTACACCTTC.

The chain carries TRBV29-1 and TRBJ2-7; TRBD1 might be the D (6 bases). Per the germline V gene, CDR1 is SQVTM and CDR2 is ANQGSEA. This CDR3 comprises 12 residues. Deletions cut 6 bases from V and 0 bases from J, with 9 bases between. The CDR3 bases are TGCAGCGTCAGGGGCGCCTCCTACGAGCAGTACTTC. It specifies CSVRGASYEQYF.

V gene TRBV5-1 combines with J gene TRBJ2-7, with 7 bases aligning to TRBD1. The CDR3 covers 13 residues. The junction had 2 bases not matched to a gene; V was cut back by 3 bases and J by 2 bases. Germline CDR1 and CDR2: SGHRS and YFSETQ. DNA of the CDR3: TGCGCCAGCAGCTACCAGGGGGCCTACGAGCAGTACTTC. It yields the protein CASSYQGAYEQYF.

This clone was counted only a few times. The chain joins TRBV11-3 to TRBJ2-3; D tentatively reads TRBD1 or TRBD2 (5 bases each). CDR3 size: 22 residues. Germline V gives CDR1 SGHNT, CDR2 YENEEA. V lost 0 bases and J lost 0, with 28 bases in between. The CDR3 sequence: CASSLDLTGKMARGPSTDTQYF. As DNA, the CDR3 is TGTGCCAGCAGCTTAGACCTAACGGGGAAAATGGCGAGGGGACCTAGCACAGATACGCAGTATTTT.

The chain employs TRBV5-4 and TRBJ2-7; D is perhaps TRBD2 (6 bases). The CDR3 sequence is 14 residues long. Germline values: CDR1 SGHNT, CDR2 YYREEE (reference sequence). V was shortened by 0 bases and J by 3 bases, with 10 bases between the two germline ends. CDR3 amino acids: CASSLDRTNYEQYF. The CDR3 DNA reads TGTGCCAGCAGCTTGGATAGGACTAACTACGAGCAGTACTTC.

CDR3: CSATTTTYEQYF. The CDR3 region has the DNA TGCAGCGCGACGACAACCACATACGAGCAGTACTTC. This chain joins TRBV29-1 and TRBJ2-7; D gene unclear. The V gene lost 7 bases and the J gene lost 4 bases, with 14 bases spanning the gap. Germline CDR1 SQVTM, CDR2 ANQGSEA. This CDR3 region has 12 residues.

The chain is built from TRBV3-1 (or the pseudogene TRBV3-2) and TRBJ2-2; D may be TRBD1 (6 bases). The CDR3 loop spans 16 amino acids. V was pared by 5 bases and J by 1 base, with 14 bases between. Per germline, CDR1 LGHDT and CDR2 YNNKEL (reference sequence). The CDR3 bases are TGTGCCAGCAGCGAAACGGGACAATTGAACACCGGGGAGCTGTTTTTT. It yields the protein CASSETGQLNTGELFF.

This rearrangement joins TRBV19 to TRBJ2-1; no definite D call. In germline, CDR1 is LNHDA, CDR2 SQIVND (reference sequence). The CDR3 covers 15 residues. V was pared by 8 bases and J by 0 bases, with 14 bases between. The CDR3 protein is CASLDREFSYNEQFF. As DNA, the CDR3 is TGTGCCAGTCTCGACCGAGAGTTCTCCTACAATGAGCAGTTCTTC.

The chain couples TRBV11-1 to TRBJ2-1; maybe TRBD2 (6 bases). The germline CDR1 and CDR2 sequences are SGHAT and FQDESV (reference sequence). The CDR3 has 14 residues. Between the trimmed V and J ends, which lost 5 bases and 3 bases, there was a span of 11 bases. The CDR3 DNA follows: TGTGCCAGCAGCCTTCGGGGGAGCTACAATGAGCAGTTCTTC. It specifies CASSLRGSYNEQFF.

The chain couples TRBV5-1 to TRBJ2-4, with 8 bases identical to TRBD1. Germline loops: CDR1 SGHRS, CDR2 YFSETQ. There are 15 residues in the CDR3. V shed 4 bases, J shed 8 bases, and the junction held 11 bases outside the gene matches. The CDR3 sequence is CASSPQTGAGDIQYF. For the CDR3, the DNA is TGCGCCAGCAGCCCTCAGACAGGGGCAGGAGACATTCAGTACTTC.

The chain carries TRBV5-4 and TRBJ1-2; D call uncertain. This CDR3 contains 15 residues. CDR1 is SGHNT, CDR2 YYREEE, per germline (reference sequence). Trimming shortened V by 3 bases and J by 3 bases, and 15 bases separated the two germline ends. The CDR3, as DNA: TGTGCCAGCAGCTCTAGGACGGCAGACGACTATGGCTACACCTTC. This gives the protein CASSSRTADDYGYTF.

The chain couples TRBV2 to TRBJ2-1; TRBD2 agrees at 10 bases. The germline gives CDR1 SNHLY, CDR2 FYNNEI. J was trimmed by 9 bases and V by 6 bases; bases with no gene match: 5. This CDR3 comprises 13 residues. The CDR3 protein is CASSGVAGGEQFF. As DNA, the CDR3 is TGTGCCAGCAGCGGGGTAGCGGGGGGTGAGCAGTTCTTC.

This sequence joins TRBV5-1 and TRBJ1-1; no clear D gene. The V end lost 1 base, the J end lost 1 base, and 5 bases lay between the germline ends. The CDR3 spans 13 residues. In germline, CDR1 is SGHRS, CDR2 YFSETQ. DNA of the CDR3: TGCGCCAGCAGCTTGCGAGAGAACACTGAAGCTTTCTTT. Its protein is CASSLRENTEAFF.

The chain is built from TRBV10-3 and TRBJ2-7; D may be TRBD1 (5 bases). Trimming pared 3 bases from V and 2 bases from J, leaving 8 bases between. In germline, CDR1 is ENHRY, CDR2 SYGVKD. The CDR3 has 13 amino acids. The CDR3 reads CAISDGRAYEQYF. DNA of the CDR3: TGTGCCATCAGTGATGGCAGGGCCTACGAGCAGTACTTC.